Here is one T cell receptor (beta chain) with its context. Its antigen is still unknown. No much larger clone exists at a distance of one base, and base qualities are not known. TCRbeta CDR3 regions were amplified from genomic DNA by means of the immunoSEQ Assay, a bias-controlled multiplex PCR. Turning to the authors' computational methods: Nucleated cell counts per sample were estimated from amplification of reference gene primers within the assay. To quantify the absolute abundance of each unique TCRbeta CDR3 rearrangement, sequence reads were collapsed and filtered. For each sample, productive Simpson clonality was calculated by taking the square root of Simpson's diversity index across productive rearrangements. TCRdb re-hosts the immuneACCESS table, in-frame sequences only. Its copies lack some clones; in the studies checked, an unresolved V gene accounts for under half of them, and the cause for the rest is not known. That table furnishes V, J and clone size, whereas the DNA furnished D and trimming. This sample gives roughly 380,000 clones in total; around 87% of them show up just once. 1.3% of the sample belongs to the ten largest clones.

The junction shows trimming of 3 bases on V and 13 bases on J, plus 11 bases between the germline ends. From the germline V gene, CDR1 is SGDLS and CDR2 is YYNGEE. Its CDR3 holds 12 amino acids, cysteine through phenylalanine. The DNA shown is the 36-base CDR3, in frame from base 1. Enrolling through a virtual design, the prospective study's participants ranged in age from roughly 18 to 95 years and lived across approximately 25 United States geographic areas. In the prospective study, participants were assigned to cohorts based on the clinical history participants reported in a screening survey and a study questionnaire. Recovered participants in ImmuneRACE Cohort 3 were defined as having two consecutive negative NP/OP PCR tests, clearance from a healthcare professional, or resolution of symptoms. In the prospective study, whole blood, serum and a nasopharyngeal or oropharyngeal swab were collected from each participant by mobile phlebotomists. Additional blood draws and questionnaires over a 2-month period could optionally be provided by prospective study participants. Before DNA extraction, prospective study blood samples were shipped either frozen or at room temperature.

This entry belongs to a study of blood T cell repertoires in COVID-19 (dated by TCRdb to about 2020). In the study overall: Samples from collaborators originated in the United States, Italy and Spain and spanned both the acute and convalescent phases of COVID-19. A freely available public database, intended as a resource for researchers studying the immune response to SARS-CoV-2, is where the repertoires were released. The samples were drawn from the first 160 participants of the ongoing ImmuneRACE study and from about 1,200 subjects provided by 6 global collaborators. HLA class I and class II types, where available, came from metadata supplied by the sample provider rather than from assay-based typing. Nearly every sample came with metadata listing a de-identified subject ID, COVID-19 status, age in years and sex. The dataset comprised deeply sampled blood TCRbeta repertoires from subjects exposed to, actively infected with, or recovered from COVID-19. The material from the prospective study consisted of cDNA or gDNA derived from T cells, B-cell-depleted T cells, or PBMCs.

What the work shows at the level of the full study, not this receptor alone: How much clinical and demographic metadata was included differed by source and by participant, and the metadata was provided uncurated.

Material for sequencing was PBMCs or T cells enriched from blood (not recorded which). This chain is built from TRBV9 and TRBJ1-6; a tentative D call is TRBD1 (6 bases match). This sequence was found in a man in his thirties or forties who had recovered from COVID-19. The CDR3: CASSARGGPLHF. The DNA sequence is TGTGCCAGCAGCGCCAGGGGTGGTCCCCTCCACTTT.